This TCR beta chain is drawn from a study of shared clonotypes between healthy human individuals. Sequencing used immunoSEQ multiplex PCR; TCRdb keeps in-frame clones, though not all of them. The sample includes millions of clones, about 93% of them seen just once. V lost 5 bases, J lost 5 bases, and 12 bases lay in between. The CDR3 consists of 13 residues. In germline, CDR1 is SEHNR, CDR2 FQNEAQ (reference sequence). Terminally differentiated effector memory CD45RA+ cells were left out of the naive CD8 fraction, which was CD45RO-negative and positively selected for CCR7. This TCR was recovered from a man younger than 30 in good health. Some clones in this sample may be carry-over from other donors' samples. V usage is TRBV7-9 and J usage is TRBJ1-1; D gene unclear. Sequencing was performed on naive CD8+ T cells from PBMCs. The CDR3 sequence is CASSRLSSTEAFF. As DNA, the CDR3 is TGTGCCAGCAGCCGCCTATCGAGTACTGAAGCTTTCTTT.